This TCR beta chain emerged from a study of blood T cells in healthy people across ages. Study results and caveats: Researchers report that TCR beta diversity correlated strongly with naive T cell percentage.

This clonotype was counted only a few times. Its antigen is not known. The people who gave samples were healthy Caucasians from Russia, aged roughly 6 to 95. Together with a sample-barcoded 5' primer, a J-beta primer mix was included in a second PCR lasting roughly 6 to 12 cycles. TCRdb used MiXCR to reprocess the 5' RACE reads, holding one entry per CDR3 protein. This sample has over 1,300,000 distinct CDR3 sequences, with almost 60% found just once. This CDR3 comprises 14 residues. V lost 3 bases to trimming and J lost 2 bases; unmatched junction nucleotides: 2. Per the germline V gene, CDR1 is SQVTM and CDR2 is ANQGSEA.

Sequencing was carried out using blood. The rearrangement joins TRBV29-1 to TRBJ2-1; the match to TRBD1 covers 9 bases. The source of this sequence is a man aged 18 to 29 in good health. CDR3 bases: TGCAGCGTTGACGGGACAGGGCCCTACAATGAGCAGTTCTTC. It specifies CSVDGTGPYNEQFF.